These 15 T cell receptor beta chains were sequenced from one sample in a study of T cells in Graves' hyperthyroidism and ophthalmopathy. Amplification targeted TCR beta CDR3 regions from RNA transcripts. The study used the HTBI primer set for a first-round RT-PCR of the TCR CDR3. TCRdb analysed the multiplex PCR reads with MiXCR anew, one entry per CDR3 protein. Of roughly 35,000 distinct CDR3 sequences in the sample, 52% were seen once. The material sequenced was blood. The receptor set was obtained from a woman aged 40-49 years with Graves' ophthalmopathy.

Regarding this clonotype: An end of the junction differs from the germline gene, which may be a read error. This chain uses TRBV20-1 with TRBJ1-2, with D uncertain. Germline V gives CDR1 DFQATT, CDR2 SNEGSKA (reference sequence). There are 14 residues in the CDR3. CDR3 DNA: TGCAATGCTAGCGGCGGGGATAATAACTATGGATACACCTTC. Its translation: CNASGGDNNYGYTF.

The chain joins TRBV7-2 to TRBJ2-7; no clear D. V was clipped by 0 bases and J by 2 bases, with 8 bases between them. The CDR3 spans 14 residues. Germline CDR1 reads SGHTA; CDR2 reads FQGNSA. CDR3 loop: CASSLASRTYEQYF. The CDR3 DNA reads TGTGCCAGCAGCTTAGCGTCGCGGACCTACGAGCAGTACTTC.

Notes on this clonotype: Because it lacks the conserved phenylalanine or tryptophan at the end, this CDR3 is likely a read error. The chain links TRBV6-6 to TRBJ2-7; D remains unclear. Germline values: CDR1 MNHNY, CDR2 SVGAGI (reference sequence). The CDR3 consists of 14 residues. CDR3 amino acids: CAGSYKGRSYEQYL. In DNA, the CDR3 is TGTGCCGGCAGTTACAAAGGCCGCTCCTACGAGCAGTACCTC.

This clonotype occurred many times. The CDR3 DNA sequence: TGCGCCAGCAGCCCTGGACAGGGCGAAGAGACCCAGTACTTC. Translating gives CASSPGQGEETQYF. This chain joins TRBV5-1 and TRBJ2-5; TRBD1 agrees at 8 bases. CDR1 and CDR2 (germline): SGHRS, YFSETQ. Trimming at V came to 4 bases and at J to 3 bases, leaving 5 bases not matched to a gene. The CDR3 sequence is 14 residues long.

This chain connects TRBV29-1 to TRBJ1-2; 7 bases match TRBD1. V shed 4 bases and J 12 bases; nucleotides not matched to a gene: 5. The CDR3 extends over 10 amino acids. The germline gives CDR1 SQVTM, CDR2 ANQGSEA. In nucleotides, the CDR3 is TGCAGCGTTGGACAGGGTGGAAACACCTTC. This gives the protein CSVGQGGNTF.

This clonotype was seen many times. The chain employs TRBV28 and TRBJ1-4; a weak D match, TRBD1 (6 bases). This CDR3 is 13 amino acids long. Germline V gives CDR1 MDHEN, CDR2 SYDVKM. V was cut by 10 bases and J by 8 bases, with 17 bases left in between. The CDR3, as DNA: TGTGCCACCTGTCAGGGGTCGTGGGAAAAACTGTTTTTT. Its protein product is CATCQGSWEKLFF. The full variable domain, in which reference TRBV28 and TRBJ1-4 provide the parts outside the CDR3, is DVKVTQSSRYLVKRTGEKVFLECVQDMDHENMFWYRQDPGLGLRLIYFSYDVKMKEKGDIPEGYSVSREKKERFSLILESASTNQTSMYLCATCQGSWEKLFFGSGTQLSVL.

In regard to this clonotype: The junction departs from the called germline gene at one end, perhaps through a read error. This chain connects TRBV11-3 to TRBJ2-7; 9 bases fit TRBD1. CDR1 and CDR2 (germline): SGHNT, YENEEA. The CDR3 is made up of 16 amino acids. The CDR3 reads CASSLAGTGKGNERYF. CDR3 in DNA: TGTGCCAGCAGCTTAGCCGGGACAGGGAAGGGGAACGAGCGGTACTTC.

This clonotype was recorded at least ten times. The chain is built from TRBV6-6 and TRBJ2-1, with 9 bases matching TRBD2. The germline CDR1 and CDR2 sequences are MNHNY and SVGAGI (reference sequence). Unmatched junction bases numbered 7, after V lost 6 bases and J lost 7 bases. This CDR3 region has 14 residues. CDR3 DNA sequence: TGTGCCAGCAGCGGGACTAGCAAGGGAAATGAGCAGTTCTTC. Encoded protein: CASSGTSKGNEQFF.

This clonotype was seen repeatedly, ten times or more. V gene TRBV5-5 combines with J gene TRBJ2-6; weak D call: TRBD1 (5 bases). The V gene lost 2 bases and the J gene lost 4 bases, with 13 bases spanning the gap. Germline CDR1 reads SGHKS; CDR2 reads YYEKEE (reference sequence). This CDR3 contains 16 residues. Here the CDR3 DNA reads TGTGCCAGCAGCTTAGCTGGGGCGAGGGGGGCCAACGTCCTGACTTTC. Its protein is CASSLAGARGANVLTF.

This clonotype was recorded only once. The rearrangement uses TRBV6-4 and TRBJ2-3, with TRBD1 identical over 10 bases. This CDR3 spans 15 amino acids. Trimming at V came to 0 bases and at J to 11 bases, leaving 8 bases not matched to a gene. In germline, CDR1 is MRHNA, CDR2 SNTAGT. The CDR3 region is CASSDSTGGYNEQYF. The CDR3 coding sequence is TGTGCCAGCAGTGACTCGACAGGGGGCTACAATGAGCAGTATTTT.

This clonotype was seen once. V and J are TRBV2 and TRBJ1-2, with D possibly being TRBD1 (5 bases). Germline V gives CDR1 SNHLY, CDR2 FYNNEI. V lost 4 bases to trimming and J lost 5 bases, with 11 bases between them. This CDR3 spans 13 amino acids. CDR3 bases: TGTGCCAGCAGTGGACAGTTCGGGTATGGCTACACCTTC. Translating gives CASSGQFGYGYTF.

J is TRBJ1-5 and V is TRBV7-8, with D maybe TRBD1 (6 bases). This CDR3 is 17 amino acids long. CDR1 is SGHVS and CDR2 is FQNEAQ in the germline V gene. Between the trimmed V and J ends, which lost 1 base and 0 bases, there was a span of 13 bases. The CDR3 sequence: CASSLGALGASNQPQHF. In DNA, the CDR3 is TGTGCCAGCAGCTTAGGGGCATTGGGGGCTAGCAATCAGCCCCAGCATTTT.

A remark on this clonotype: This may arise from a read error, as a much more abundant clone is one base away. The chain couples TRBV6-2 or TRBV6-3 to TRBJ2-7; TRBD2 matches at 11 bases. The length of the CDR3 is 16 residues. Looked up from germline, CDR1 is MNHEY and CDR2 is SVGEGT. The CDR3 DNA is TGTGCCGGCAGTTATGGCCGCACTAGCGGGGGCTACGAGCAGTACTTC. It translates to CAGSYGRTSGGYEQYF.

This clonotype was seen repeatedly, ten times or more. V gene TRBV7-2 combines with J gene TRBJ2-7; maybe TRBD1 (6 bases). Germline CDR1 and CDR2: SGHTA and FQGNSA. The CDR3 length is 15 residues. The ends were cut back, 5 bases at V and 3 bases at J, with 17 bases in the middle. CDR3 sequence (DNA): TGTGCCAGCAGCCTACCCGACAGGTCCCTCTACGAGCAGTACTTC. Its protein product is CASSLPDRSLYEQYF.

This clonotype appeared many times. The rearrangement joins TRBV19 to TRBJ2-1, with TRBD2 matching 10 bases. The CDR3 covers 14 residues. Trimming cost V 4 bases and J 8 bases; bases outside gene matches: 5. Per the germline V gene, CDR1 is LNHDA and CDR2 is SQIVND (reference sequence). CDR3 in DNA: TGTGCCAGTAGTACAGCGGGGGGGTGGCATGAGCAGTTCTTC. It is translated as CASSTAGGWHEQFF.